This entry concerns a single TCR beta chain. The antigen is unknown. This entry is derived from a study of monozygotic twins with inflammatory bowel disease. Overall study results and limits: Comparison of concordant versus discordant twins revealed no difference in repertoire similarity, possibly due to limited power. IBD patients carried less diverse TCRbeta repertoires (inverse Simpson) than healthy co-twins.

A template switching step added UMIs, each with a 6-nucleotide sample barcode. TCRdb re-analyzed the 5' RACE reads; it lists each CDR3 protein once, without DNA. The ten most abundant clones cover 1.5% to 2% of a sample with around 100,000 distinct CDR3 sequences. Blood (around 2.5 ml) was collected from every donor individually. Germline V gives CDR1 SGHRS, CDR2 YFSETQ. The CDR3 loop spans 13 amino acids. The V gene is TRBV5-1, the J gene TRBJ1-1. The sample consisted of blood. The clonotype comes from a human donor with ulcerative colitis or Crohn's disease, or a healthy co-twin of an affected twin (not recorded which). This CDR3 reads CASSLEGGAGAFF.